This TCR beta chain was documented in a study of blood T cells in healthy people across ages. Germline assignment: CDR1 SEHNR and CDR2 FQNEAQ (reference sequence). CDR3 length equals 15 residues. Trimming removed 2 bases from V and 0 bases from J; junction bases left unmatched: 2. PCR was performed a second time for about 7 to 11 cycles using a sample-barcoded 5' primer and a J-beta primer mix. Each cDNA molecule was tagged by a template-switch adaptor that had 12 random nucleotides. MiXCR, applied by TCRdb to the 5' RACE reads, yields one record per CDR3 protein. The data hold roughly 1,800,000 distinct CDR3 sequences, with around 48% observed a single time. This clonotype was recorded a few times. Researchers collected about 9.6 milliliters of peripheral blood from every single donor. Each sample yielded at least 7 million isolated PBMCs.

Sequencing was performed on blood. This chain uses TRBV7-9 with TRBJ2-7; TRBD1 matches at 9 bases. The TCR originated in a woman aged 40 to 50 in good health. The CDR3 loop is CASSLRQGDSYEQYF. In nucleotides, the CDR3 is TGTGCCAGCAGCTTACGACAGGGGGACTCCTACGAGCAGTACTTC.